This TCR beta chain appears in the sequencing data of a study of sequential checkpoint blockade in melanoma. Turning to the study itself: First-line arms were nivolumab then ipilimumab, or the reverse, randomized 1:1. Maintenance nivolumab came after either treatment sequence.

Treatment described: randomized to nivolumab then ipilimumab (arm A) or the reverse (arm B). DNA-damaging chemotherapy had not been given to any patient beforehand. PBMC sorting kept live CD3+CD8+ cells without CD19 or CD56. This table comes from immunoSEQ multiplex PCR, and its TCRdb copy is limited to in-frame clones, with some not included. The table lists around 13,000 clones, approximately 72% of them singletons. This clone was recorded once. The junction had 6 bases not matched to a gene; V was cut back by 4 bases and J by 2 bases. Germline-derived CDR1 and CDR2 are SEHNR and FQNEAQ (reference sequence). The CDR3 runs 15 residues.

The sequence came from a human donor with melanoma. The source material was CD8+ T cells sorted from blood (inferred from file names), sampled from a patient given nivolumab and ipilimumab in sequence. The V gene is TRBV7-9, the J gene TRBJ2-5; the match to TRBD1 covers 8 bases. CDR3 sequence: CASSSGTGAQETQYF. The CDR3 bases are TGTGCCAGCAGCTCCGGGACAGGAGCTCAAGAGACCCAGTACTTC.